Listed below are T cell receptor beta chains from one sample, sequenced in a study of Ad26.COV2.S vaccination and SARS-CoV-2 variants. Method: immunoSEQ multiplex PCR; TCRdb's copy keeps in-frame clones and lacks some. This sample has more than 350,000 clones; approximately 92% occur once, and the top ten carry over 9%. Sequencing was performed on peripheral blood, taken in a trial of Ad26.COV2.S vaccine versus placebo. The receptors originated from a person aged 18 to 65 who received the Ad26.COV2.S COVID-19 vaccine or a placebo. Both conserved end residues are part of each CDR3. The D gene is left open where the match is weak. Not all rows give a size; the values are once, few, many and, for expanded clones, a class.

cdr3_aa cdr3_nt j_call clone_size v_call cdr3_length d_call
CASSLRNMNTEAFF TGTGCCAGCAGCTTGCGCAACATGAACACTGAAGCTTTCTTT TRBJ1-1 - TRBV7-2 14 -
CASSSRGLQPQHF TGTGCCAGCAGTTCAAGGGGGCTCCAGCCCCAGCATTTT TRBJ1-5 - TRBV7-8 13 TRBD1
CASSQVEAGDGDTQYF TGCGCCAGCAGCCAAGTGGAAGCGGGAGATGGAGATACGCAGTATTTT TRBJ2-3 - TRBV4-1 16 TRBD2
CASKREQPQHF TGTGCCAGCAAAAGAGAACAGCCCCAGCATTTT TRBJ1-5 few TRBV6-6 11 -
CASRPLTATYEQYF TGTGCCAGCAGACCCCTGACGGCCACCTACGAGCAGTACTTC TRBJ2-7 once TRBV6-5 14 -
CASSETGNTGELFF TGTGCCAGCAGTGAGACAGGGAACACCGGGGAGCTGTTTTTT TRBJ2-2 - TRBV6-1 14 -
CVRRFTRTLEQYF TGTGTCAGAAGATTCACACGGACCCTTGAGCAGTACTTC TRBJ2-7 - TRBV7-5 13 -
CASSLGPSSYEQYF TGTGCCAGCAGCTTAGGACCGAGCAGCTACGAGCAGTACTTC TRBJ2-7 - TRBV7-2 14 -
CASSLLSRQNTEAFF TGTGCCAGCAGCTTGCTGTCGAGGCAGAACACTGAAGCTTTCTTT TRBJ1-1 - TRBV7-8 15 -
CAIKLSPGSSSSYNEQFF TGTGCCATCAAATTGTCGCCGGGCTCCTCGAGCTCCTACAATGAGCAGTTCTTC TRBJ2-1 - TRBV10-3 18 -
CASSSTGTASGSIDTQYF TGTGCCAGCAGTTCCACTGGCACGGCTAGCGGGAGTATAGATACGCAGTATTTT TRBJ2-3 - TRBV7-9 18 TRBD2
CASSSSRGAQGYTF TGTGCCAGTAGTTCCTCCCGGGGGGCCCAAGGCTACACCTTC TRBJ1-2 - TRBV19 14 -
CASSSLRLGGYTF TGTGCCAGCAGCTCACTACGACTGGGAGGCTACACCTTC TRBJ1-2 - TRBV7-2 13 -
CASSQDPAGTSVNYEQYF TGCGCCAGCAGCCAAGATCCTGCCGGGACTAGCGTGAACTACGAGCAGTACTTC TRBJ2-7 - TRBV4-3 18 TRBD2
CASSQSTSGSDEQYF TGCGCCAGCAGCCAGTCGACTAGCGGGAGTGACGAGCAGTACTTC TRBJ2-7 - TRBV4-3 15 TRBD2
CASSQDQTGSYEQYF TGCGCCAGCAGCCAAGACCAGACAGGATCCTACGAGCAGTACTTC TRBJ2-7 - TRBV4-3 15 -
CAISATTAGGGSYEQYF TGTGCCATCAGTGCAACCACCGCGGGGGGCGGCAGCTACGAGCAGTACTTC TRBJ2-7 - TRBV10-3 17 TRBD2
CASSFSNQPQHF TGTGCCAGCAGTTTCAGCAATCAGCCCCAGCATTTT TRBJ1-5 - TRBV12-3/TRBV12-4 12 -
CASSFSPSTDTQYF TGTGCCAGCAGTTTTAGCCCTAGCACAGATACGCAGTATTTT TRBJ2-3 - TRBV28 14 -
CASSFAGRPNTEAFF TGTGCCAGCAGCTTCGCAGGAAGACCAAACACTGAAGCTTTCTTT TRBJ1-1 once TRBV5-4 15 -
CASSLDGIEKLFF TGTGCCAGCAGCTTAGATGGAATTGAAAAACTGTTTTTT TRBJ1-4 - TRBV11-2 13 -
CASSLFGQAREQYF TGCGCCAGCAGCTTGTTCGGACAGGCGCGCGAGCAGTACTTC TRBJ2-7 - TRBV5-1 14 TRBD1
CASIRDSTDTQYF TGTGCCAGCATCCGGGACAGCACAGATACGCAGTATTTT TRBJ2-3 - TRBV6-6 13 -
CASSPHSGANVLTF TGTGCCAGCAGTCCCCACTCTGGGGCCAACGTCCTGACTTTC TRBJ2-6 - TRBV25-1 14 -
CASSFVDQETQYF TGTGCCAGCAGCTTTGTAGATCAAGAGACCCAGTACTTC TRBJ2-5 - TRBV5-4 13 -
CASSLGLAGLYEQYF TGTGCCAGCAGCTTGGGGCTAGCGGGGCTGTACGAGCAGTACTTC TRBJ2-7 - TRBV5-4 15 TRBD2
CASSEALGGQTGELFF TGTGCCAGCAGTGAAGCGCTGGGGGGTCAAACCGGGGAGCTGTTTTTT TRBJ2-2 - TRBV2 16 -
CASSDPRDSNEKLFF TGTGCCAGCAGCGACCCGCGGGACAGCAATGAAAAACTGTTTTTT TRBJ1-4 - TRBV5-4 15 TRBD1
CASSFAGTNEKLFF TGTGCCAGCAGTTTTGCGGGAACTAATGAAAAACTGTTTTTT TRBJ1-4 - TRBV27 14 -
CASSLAVALDNEQFF TGCGCCAGCAGCTTGGCAGTGGCTCTCGACAATGAGCAGTTCTTC TRBJ2-1 - TRBV5-1 15 -
CASSLGIVGDHRLIRQFF TGTGCCAGCAGCTTAGGAATTGTCGGAGACCATCGTTTAATCCGGCAGTTCTTC TRBJ2-1 - TRBV7-9 18 -
CASRLGGSNEQYF TGTGCCAGCAGGTTAGGCGGGAGTAACGAGCAGTACTTC TRBJ2-7 - TRBV2 13 TRBD2
CATSRELVGGEQFF TGTGCCACCAGCAGAGAATTAGTAGGGGGTGAGCAGTTCTTC TRBJ2-1 - TRBV15 14 -
CASRPLLPIKSTEAFF TGTGCCAGTAGACCCCTTTTACCGATAAAGAGCACTGAAGCTTTCTTT TRBJ1-1 - TRBV19 16 -